This T cell receptor (beta chain) appears in the sequencing data of a study of Graves' ophthalmopathy and Graves' hyperthyroidism. This clonotype was recorded at least ten times. For repertoire sequencing, the TCR beta CDR3 regions were amplified from RNA transcripts. Scientists carried out first-round RT-PCR using HTBI primers and then a second-round multiplex PCR. TCRdb re-derived calls from the multiplex PCR reads in MiXCR, one entry per CDR3 protein. Of about 390,000 distinct CDR3 sequences in the sample, approximately 15% are singletons; the top ten hold 5.5% to 8%. Germline CDR1 SGHTA, CDR2 FQGNSA. This CDR3 comprises 12 residues. V dropped 5 bases and J dropped 6 bases, with 8 bases sitting between them.

Sequenced material: peripheral blood. The chain is built from TRBV7-2 and TRBJ1-5; no clear D gene. This receptor was taken from a woman younger than 35 with stable Graves' hyperthyroidism. CDR3 nucleotide sequence: TGTGCCAGCAGCACCGACGTTCAGCCCCAGCATTTT. The encoded protein is CASSTDVQPQHF.